This TCR beta chain was recorded in a study of blood T cells in healthy people across ages. The sample providers were healthy Caucasian people from Russia, aged roughly 6 to 95. The table lists this clonotype with a few counts. Using a J-beta primer mix together with a sample-barcoded 5' primer, a second PCR was run for roughly 7 to 11 cycles. Each CDR3 protein gets one entry after TCRdb re-called the 5' RACE reads with MiXCR. This sample has roughly 900,000 distinct CDR3 sequences, with more than 25% found just once. CDR1 and CDR2 from the germline V gene are SNHLY and FYNNEI. CDR3 length equals 15 residues. V dropped 1 base and J dropped 0 bases, with 7 bases sitting between them.

The gene calls are TRBV2 and TRBJ1-5; the D is unclear. Input material: blood. This clonotype was sampled from a woman aged 80 or older in good health. CDR3 sequence: CASSEEIYSNQPQHF. Here the CDR3 DNA reads TGTGCCAGCAGTGAAGAGATCTATAGCAATCAGCCCCAGCATTTT.